A single sample is the source of the 6 T cell receptor beta chains below, sequenced in a study of cytotoxic CD8 clonotypes in ibrutinib-treated CLL. Measured with immunoSEQ multiplex PCR; TCRdb has only the in-frame clones, and not every one. The table records approximately 200,000 clones, about 72% of them present only once. Sequencing used PBMCs, obtained after 24 months of ibrutinib treatment. Receptors were obtained from a human donor with chronic lymphocytic leukemia.

CDR3: CASSVGEHQPQHF. DNA for the CDR3: TGTGCCAGCAGCGTAGGGGAGCACCAGCCCCAGCATTTT. The rearrangement uses TRBV9 and TRBJ1-5; D not resolved. Germline lookup yields CDR1 SGDLS and CDR2 YYNGEE. CDR3 length equals 13 residues. Trimming took 0 bases from V and 7 from J, leaving 8 bases between them.

The rearrangement uses TRBV6-7 and TRBJ2-7, with D possibly being TRBD2 (5 bases). TRBV6-7 is designated an ORF whose function remains uncertain. V lost 6 bases and J 1 base, leaving 16 bases between the germline ends. The CDR3 spans 15 residues. CDR3: CASSKAERCSYEQYF. DNA of the CDR3: TGTGCCAGCAGCAAAGCTGAGCGGTGTTCCTACGAGCAGTACTTC.

This rearrangement joins TRBV15 to TRBJ1-5; the match to TRBD1 covers 8 bases. The CDR3 is 16 amino acids. Germline loops: CDR1 LNHNV, CDR2 YYDKDF (reference sequence). Trimming removed 7 bases from V and 0 bases from J; junction bases left unmatched: 8. Here the CDR3 DNA reads TGTGCCACCACCGCTGGGACAGGTAATAGCAATCAGCCCCAGCATTTT. This gives the protein CATTAGTGNSNQPQHF. The entire variable domain, with the rest obtained from reference TRBV15 and TRBJ1-5, is as follows: DAMVIQNPRYQVTQFGKPVTLSCSQTLNHNVMYWYQQKSSQAPKLLFHYYDKDFNNEADTPDNFQSRRPNTSFCFLDIRSPGLGDTAMYLCATTAGTGNSNQPQHFGDGTRLSIL.

This chain uses TRBV7-3 with TRBJ2-1; 8 nucleotides align to TRBD2. The CDR3 has 15 amino acids. The V segment lost 2 bases and the J segment 4 bases; nucleotides outside the gene matches: 4. CDR1 is SGHTA and CDR2 is FQGTGA in the germline V gene. CDR3 DNA: TGTGCCAGCAGCTTATTCTCTAGCGGGTACAATGAGCAGTTCTTC. As protein: CASSLFSSGYNEQFF.

This clone was found once. The rearrangement links TRBV11-2 to TRBJ2-5; perhaps TRBD1 as D (5 bases). This CDR3 contains 14 residues. V shed 0 bases and J shed 3 bases, with 8 bases lying between them. The germline V gene encodes CDR1 SGHAT and CDR2 FQNNGV. CDR3: CASSLETDEETQYF. Here the CDR3 DNA reads TGTGCCAGCAGCTTAGAGACAGACGAAGAGACCCAGTACTTC.

The chain couples TRBV5-4 to TRBJ2-3; 11 bases are shared with TRBD2. The germline CDR1 and CDR2 sequences are SGHNT and YYREEE (reference sequence). The CDR3 consists of 16 residues. V shed 4 bases, J shed 1 base, and the junction held 5 bases outside the gene matches. CDR3 sequence: CASSPVLAGGTDTQYF. The CDR3 nucleotides are TGTGCCAGCAGCCCAGTACTAGCGGGAGGCACAGATACGCAGTATTTT.